The 13 T cell receptor beta chains given below trace back to one sample, sequenced in a study of CD4 T cells in relation to SARS-CoV-2 and coronaviruses. Method: immunoSEQ multiplex PCR; TCRdb's copy keeps in-frame clones and lacks some. The top ten hold roughly 4.7% of the sample, which has some 40,000 clones, more than 65% seen once. Their target antigens are unknown. Sequencing was performed on naive CD4+ T cells from PBMCs, cultured in vitro. Sample subset: naive CD4+ T cells isolated by negative enrichment. The receptors were sampled from an adult with COVID-19.

V and J are TRBV10-3 and TRBJ2-5, with 8 bases lining up with TRBD1. V dropped 0 bases and J dropped 5; count of bases not matched to a gene: 8. This CDR3 has 16 amino acids. Looked up from germline, CDR1 is ENHRY and CDR2 is SYGVKD. The CDR3 DNA reads TGTGCCATCAGTGAGTCGTTAGGACAGGGTCGGGAGACCCAGTACTTC. Amino acid sequence: CAISESLGQGRETQYF.

The chain combines TRBV28 with TRBJ2-7; D remains unclear. There are 14 residues in the CDR3. The V gene lost 3 bases and the J gene lost 7 bases, with 16 bases spanning the gap. Germline loops: CDR1 MDHEN, CDR2 SYDVKM. CDR3 protein: CASSLAPPVGEQYF. Written as DNA, the CDR3 is TGTGCCAGCAGTTTGGCCCCGCCCGTCGGGGAGCAGTACTTC.

In nucleotides, the CDR3 is TGTGCCAGCAGCCCGGGACTAGCGGGAGGGCCGGCCTACAATGAGCAGTTCTTC. Translation: CASSPGLAGGPAYNEQFF. The rearrangement links TRBV7-9 to TRBJ2-1, with 16 bases aligning to TRBD2. The V gene end was trimmed by 5 bases and the J gene end by 2 bases; junction bases not matched to a gene: 6. CDR1 is SEHNR, CDR2 FQNEAQ, per germline (reference sequence). CDR3 length: 18 residues.

The rearrangement uses TRBV3-1 (or the pseudogene TRBV3-2) and TRBJ1-2; unclear D gene. V was pared by 1 base and J by 8 bases, with 14 bases between. The CDR3 sequence is 14 residues long. Per germline, CDR1 LGHDT and CDR2 YNNKEL (reference sequence). The CDR3 region is CASSQVDVGVGYTF. CDR3 bases: TGTGCCAGCAGCCAAGTTGATGTGGGAGTGGGCTACACCTTC.

Worth noting for this clone: Relative to the germline gene, one junction end is altered; a read error may explain this. The J gene is TRBJ2-1, the V gene TRBV7-9; D is unresolved. Germline V gene sequence: CDR1 SEHNR, CDR2 FQNEAQ (reference sequence). The CDR3 sequence is 10 residues long. The DNA for the CDR3 is TGTGCCAGCAGTGTAAGAGAGCTGTTCTTC. Translated, it gives CASSVRELFF.

The chain has TRBV28 and TRBJ1-2; D is uncertain. Germline CDR1 reads MDHEN; CDR2 reads SYDVKM. V was cut by 2 bases and J by 3 bases, with 7 bases left in between. This CDR3 spans 13 amino acids. The CDR3: CASSLRQYYGYTF. CDR3 DNA: TGTGCCAGCAGTTTAAGGCAGTACTATGGCTACACCTTC.

The chain carries TRBV19 and TRBJ1-1, with 7 nucleotides matching TRBD1. Losses at the gene ends were 5 bases for V and 1 base for J; bases not matched to a gene: 10. Germline V gene data show CDR1 as LNHDA and CDR2 as SQIVND (reference sequence). The CDR3 is 16 amino acids. CDR3 region: CASSHSRYRGNTEAFF. The CDR3 nucleotides read TGTGCCAGTAGTCATTCCAGATACAGGGGGAACACTGAAGCTTTCTTT.

J is TRBJ2-7 and V is TRBV10-3, with 10 bases lining up with TRBD2. The germline V gene encodes CDR1 ENHRY and CDR2 SYGVKD. This CDR3 is built from 14 residues. V was clipped by 4 bases and J by 4 bases; unmatched bases: 4. CDR3 region: CAISAGLAEYEQYF. CDR3 coding DNA: TGTGCCATCAGTGCCGGACTAGCGGAATACGAGCAGTACTTC.

The chain recombines TRBV7-2 with TRBJ2-1; 10 nucleotides align to TRBD2. This CDR3 has 18 amino acids. Germline assignment: CDR1 SGHTA and CDR2 FQGNSA. V shed 2 bases, J shed 7 bases, and the junction held 14 bases outside the gene matches. The CDR3 reads CASSLWVFGTSVMNEQFF. The CDR3 nucleotides read TGTGCCAGCAGCTTATGGGTTTTTGGGACTAGCGTTATGAATGAGCAGTTCTTC.

Notes on this clone: This same CDR3 is encoded by further DNA sequences in the sample. J is TRBJ2-5 and V is TRBV7-3; D possibly corresponds to TRBD2 (6 bases). The CDR3 loop spans 13 amino acids. The V gene's germline CDR1 is SGHTA and CDR2 FQGTGA. The V gene lost 3 bases and the J gene lost 1 base, with 6 bases spanning the gap. CDR3 amino acids: CASSLGGQETQYF. In DNA form, the CDR3 reads TGTGCCAGCAGCTTGGGAGGCCAAGAGACCCAGTACTTC.

The rearrangement links TRBV13 to TRBJ2-1, with D uncertain. The CDR3 covers 17 residues. Trimming removed 6 bases from V and 7 bases from J, with 25 bases in between. CDR1 and CDR2 from the germline V gene are PRHDT and FYEKMQ (reference sequence). The CDR3 DNA follows: TGTGCCAGCAGTCCGACCCTGGTGGGAACAGCGACGAATGAGCAGTTCTTC. Protein sequence: CASSPTLVGTATNEQFF. Full variable domain (remainder filled in from reference TRBV13 and TRBJ2-1): AAGVIQSPRHLIKEKRETATLKCYPIPRHDTVYWYQQGPGQDPQFLISFYEKMQSDKGSIPDRFSAQQFSDYHSELNMSSLELGDSALYFCASSPTLVGTATNEQFFGPGTRLTVL.

This rearrangement joins TRBV6-2 or TRBV6-3 to TRBJ1-1, with D unresolved. Germline-derived CDR1 and CDR2 are MNHEY and SVGEGT. The CDR3 length is 12 residues. V was cut by 5 bases and J by 5 bases, with 9 bases left in between. CDR3 protein: CASSGYETEAFF. The CDR3 DNA sequence: TGTGCCAGCAGTGGGTATGAGACTGAAGCTTTCTTT.

This chain connects TRBV13 to TRBJ2-7; 8 positions match TRBD2. CDR1 PRHDT and CDR2 FYEKMQ come from the germline V gene (reference sequence). The CDR3 contains 14 residues. The V and J ends lost 4 bases and 4 bases, in that order; junction bases with no gene match: 6. The CDR3 here is CASSSDGGGYEQYF. In DNA form, the CDR3 reads TGTGCCAGCAGCTCGGACGGGGGGGGTTACGAGCAGTACTTC.